The 30 T cell receptor beta chains in this list originate from one sample, sequenced in a study of T cell responses to AZD1222 COVID-19 vaccine. The repertoire was sequenced with immunoSEQ multiplex PCR; TCRdb's copy has only in-frame clones and lacks some. The profile shows about 60,000 clones, about 80% of them singletons. The sequenced sample was peripheral blood, obtained 28 days after the second AZD1222 dose. Receptors originate from an adult who received the AZD1222 COVID-19 vaccine.

In its sample, this clone was seen a few times. The chain uses TRBV5-4 and TRBJ1-1; tentative D call: TRBD1 (5 bases). Deletions cut 3 bases from V and 4 bases from J, with 13 bases between. The CDR3 extends over 14 amino acids. Germline V gene sequence: CDR1 SGHNT, CDR2 YYREEE (reference sequence). The CDR3 loop reads CASSWRAGTTEAFF. The CDR3 nucleotides read TGTGCCAGCAGCTGGAGGGCAGGGACCACTGAAGCTTTCTTT.

CDR3 sequence reads: CASRGRGIHTIYF. CDR3 DNA sequence: TGTGCCAGCCGGGGACGGGGGATACACACCATATATTTT. The V and J genes are TRBV6-5 and TRBJ1-3; D may be TRBD1 (5 bases). The CDR3 is 13 residues long. Trimming took 8 bases from V and 8 from J, leaving 16 bases between them. The germline gives CDR1 MNHEY, CDR2 SVGAGI.

This rearrangement joins TRBV24-1 to TRBJ1-2, with 8 bases matching TRBD1. The ends lost 2 bases at V and 0 bases at J; junction bases unmatched: 16. The CDR3 has 20 residues. The germline gives CDR1 KGHDR, CDR2 SFDVKD. Here the CDR3 DNA reads TGTGCCACCAGTGATTCTTCACTCAAATTTACAGGGGGGACTAACTATGGCTACACCTTC. This gives the protein CATSDSSLKFTGGTNYGYTF.

The chain recombines TRBV19 with TRBJ2-3; TRBD2 is a possible D gene (6 bases). Germline values: CDR1 LNHDA, CDR2 SQIVND (reference sequence). Trimming shortened V by 3 bases and J by 0 bases, and 25 bases separated the two germline ends. This CDR3 region has 20 residues. The CDR3 here is CASSISSRIADLFSTDTQYF. In DNA, the CDR3 is TGTGCCAGTAGTATCTCTTCCCGGATAGCGGATCTTTTTAGCACAGATACGCAGTATTTT.

V usage is TRBV10-3 and J usage is TRBJ1-2, with no clear D. The V and J ends lost 9 bases and 1 base respectively, with 9 bases between them. Germline V gene data show CDR1 as ENHRY and CDR2 as SYGVKD. This CDR3 contains 12 residues. The CDR3 nucleotides read TGTGCCATGGGTGCTAATAACTATGGCTACACCTTC. Its translation: CAMGANNYGYTF.

The J gene is TRBJ1-1, the V gene TRBV19, with D perhaps matching TRBD1 (5 bases). Germline CDR1 is LNHDA and CDR2 is SQIVND (reference sequence). V dropped 9 bases and J dropped 1 base, with 9 bases sitting between them. The CDR3 sequence is 12 residues long. DNA for the CDR3: TGTGCCAGCGACGGGACGAACACTGAAGCTTTCTTT. Amino acids: CASDGTNTEAFF. Combining the CDR3 with reference TRBV19 and TRBJ1-1 gives the whole variable domain DGGITQSPKYLFRKEGQNVTLSCEQNLNHDAMYWYRQDPGQGLRLIYYSQIVNDFQKGDIAEGYSVSREKKESFPLTVTSAQKNPTAFYLCASDGTNTEAFFGQGTRLTVV.

This clone occurred a few times. V is TRBV13 and J is TRBJ2-3; a possible D gene is TRBD1 (5 bases). Germline V gene lookup returns CDR1 PRHDT and CDR2 FYEKMQ (reference sequence). The CDR3 sequence is 13 residues long. V was cut by 10 bases and J by 3 bases, with 14 bases left in between. The CDR3 DNA follows: TGTGCCACCCATCAGGGTGCAACAGATACGCAGTATTTT. Its protein product is CATHQGATDTQYF. The full variable domain, rest sourced from reference TRBV13 and TRBJ2-3, is AAGVIQSPRHLIKEKRETATLKCYPIPRHDTVYWYQQGPGQDPQFLISFYEKMQSDKGSIPDRFSAQQFSDYHSELNMSSLELGDSALYFCATHQGATDTQYFGPGTRLTVL.

The chain employs TRBV2 and TRBJ1-6; TRBD1 agrees at 7 bases. The junction had 6 bases not matched to a gene; V was cut back by 8 bases and J by 8 bases. Germline V gene lookup returns CDR1 SNHLY and CDR2 FYNNEI. This CDR3 spans 13 amino acids. The CDR3 region has the DNA TGTGCCAGCGCCCGCGGGACAGATTCACCCCTCCACTTT. Translation: CASARGTDSPLHF.

The chain recombines TRBV6-5 with TRBJ1-5; 7 nucleotides agree with TRBD1. Germline V lookup: CDR1 MNHEY, CDR2 SVGAGI. This CDR3 region has 14 residues. The trim removed 6 bases at V and 7 bases at J, leaving 9 bases unmatched. The CDR3 DNA sequence: TGTGCCAGCAGGGGGGAGGGGGCCGGGCAGCCCCAGCATTTT. It encodes CASRGEGAGQPQHF.

The chain combines TRBV4-3 with TRBJ2-3; D may be TRBD1 (5 bases). Germline values: CDR1 LGHNA, CDR2 YSLEER. The CDR3 contains 15 residues. V was shortened by 1 base and J by 6 bases, with 14 bases between the two germline ends. CDR3 region: CASSQARTITDTQYF. CDR3 in DNA: TGCGCCAGCAGCCAAGCTAGGACAATCACGGATACGCAGTATTTT.

The rearrangement uses TRBV28 and TRBJ1-4; D gene unclear. V was pared by 7 bases and J by 3 bases, with 15 bases between. Germline V gene sequence: CDR1 MDHEN, CDR2 SYDVKM. The length of the CDR3 is 15 residues. CDR3 DNA sequence: TGTGCCAGCACCCCAATCAGGCGGGCTAATGAAAAACTGTTTTTT. It encodes CASTPIRRANEKLFF.

The chain couples TRBV6-5 to TRBJ1-2, with D possibly TRBD1 on 5 matching bases. The CDR3 covers 14 residues. The germline V and J ends were trimmed by 4 bases and 2 bases, with 11 bases remaining between them. CDR1 is MNHEY, CDR2 SVGAGI, per germline. In DNA form, the CDR3 reads TGTGCCAGCAGTTTAAGGGGCACGAACTATGGCTACACCTTC. This translates into CASSLRGTNYGYTF.

The chain links TRBV12-3 or TRBV12-4 to TRBJ1-5; 8 nucleotides agree with TRBD1. This CDR3 is built from 13 residues. V trimming: 6 bases; J trimming: 5 bases; junction bases outside the gene matches: 3. CDR3 residues: CASRGDRHQPQHF. DNA of the CDR3: TGTGCCAGCAGGGGGGACAGGCATCAGCCCCAGCATTTT.

This chain links TRBV25-1 with TRBJ1-1; 9 nucleotides align to TRBD1. Trimming cost V 3 bases and J 4 bases; bases outside gene matches: 9. There are 16 residues in the CDR3. Germline CDR1 MGHDK, CDR2 SYGVNS. Here the CDR3 reads CASSDRTGTGTTEAFF. CDR3 sequence (DNA): TGTGCCAGCAGTGATCGAACCGGGACAGGGACCACTGAAGCTTTCTTT.

The chain employs TRBV5-4 and TRBJ1-6; D gene unclear. Trimming shortened V by 0 bases and J by 14 bases, and 18 bases separated the two germline ends. The CDR3 is 15 residues long. Germline V gene data show CDR1 as SGHNT and CDR2 as YYREEE (reference sequence). In nucleotides, the CDR3 is TGTGCCAGCAGCTTGGACATGGGCAGCCCCGGGGCCCTCCACTTT. Protein: CASSLDMGSPGALHF.

CDR3 sequence: CASMGASGNTIYF. In DNA, the CDR3 is TGTGCCAGCATGGGTGCCTCTGGAAACACCATATATTTT. This chain uses TRBV6-5 with TRBJ1-3; D gene unclear. The germline V gene encodes CDR1 MNHEY and CDR2 SVGAGI. The CDR3 covers 13 residues. Trimming shortened V by 7 bases and J by 0 bases, and 7 bases separated the two germline ends.

This clone was counted a few times. The rearrangement joins TRBV18 to TRBJ1-5, with 7 bases identical to TRBD1. Unmatched junction bases numbered 5, after V lost 3 bases and J lost 3 bases. The V gene's germline CDR1 is KGHSH and CDR2 LQKENI. This CDR3 has 15 amino acids. The CDR3 DNA is TGTGCCAGCTCACCGAGGACAGGAGTCAATCAGCCCCAGCATTTT. This encodes CASSPRTGVNQPQHF. The whole variable domain, filled in from reference TRBV18 and TRBJ1-5, reads NAGVMQNPRHLVRRRGQEARLRCSPMKGHSHVYWYRQLPEEGLKFMVYLQKENIIDESGMPKERFSAEFPKEGPSILRIQQVVRGDSAAYFCASSPRTGVNQPQHFGDGTRLSIL.

The chain joins TRBV29-1 to TRBJ2-6, with 9 bases matching TRBD1. The CDR3 is made up of 17 amino acids. The V and J ends lost 5 bases and 0 bases, in that order; junction bases with no gene match: 8. Looked up from germline, CDR1 is SQVTM and CDR2 is ANQGSEA. The CDR3 reads CSVQDRDRASGANVLTF. The CDR3 DNA follows: TGCAGCGTTCAGGACCGGGACAGGGCCTCTGGGGCCAACGTCCTGACTTTC. Based on the CDR3 plus reference TRBV29-1 and TRBJ2-6, the full variable domain is SAVISQKPSRDICQRGTSLTIQCQVDSQVTMMFWYRQQPGQSLTLIATANQGSEATYESGFVIDKFPISRPNLTFSTLTVSNMSPEDSSIYLCSVQDRDRASGANVLTFGAGSRLTVL.

This rearrangement joins TRBV19 to TRBJ1-4, with a tentative D call TRBD1 (5 bases). Trimming stripped 9 bases from V and 13 bases from J, with 21 bases between. CDR3 length equals 13 residues. Germline loops: CDR1 LNHDA, CDR2 SQIVND (reference sequence). CDR3 bases: TGTGCCAGCAACCCCGGGACCGCCTGGGGACTGTTTTTT. Amino acid sequence: CASNPGTAWGLFF.

The rearrangement links TRBV19 to TRBJ2-1; TRBD2 matches at 15 bases. Germline CDR1 and CDR2: LNHDA and SQIVND (reference sequence). The CDR3 is made up of 17 amino acids. Trimming cost V 4 bases and J 5 bases; bases outside gene matches: 6. The CDR3 is CASSRTSGGARDNEQFF. The CDR3 bases are TGTGCCAGTAGTAGGACTAGCGGGGGGGCTAGGGACAATGAGCAGTTCTTC. The full variable domain, its missing parts supplied by reference TRBV19 and TRBJ2-1, is DGGITQSPKYLFRKEGQNVTLSCEQNLNHDAMYWYRQDPGQGLRLIYYSQIVNDFQKGDIAEGYSVSREKKESFPLTVTSAQKNPTAFYLCASSRTSGGARDNEQFFGPGTRLTVL.

CDR3 sequence reads: CAWSDGTSGGEETQYF. CDR3 coding DNA: TGTGCCTGGAGTGACGGGACTAGCGGGGGGGAAGAGACCCAGTACTTC. This chain uses TRBV30 with TRBJ2-5; 16 bases are shared with TRBD2. Germline CDR1 is GTSNPN and CDR2 is SVGIG (reference sequence). J gave up 3 bases and V 1 base, and 2 bases lay outside the gene matches. This CDR3 spans 16 amino acids.

The V and J genes are TRBV5-6 and TRBJ2-1; D is possibly TRBD2 (6 bases). This CDR3 is 16 amino acids long. In germline, CDR1 is SGHDT, CDR2 YYEEEE. Trimming pared 0 bases from V and 1 base from J, leaving 11 bases between. The CDR3 loop is CASSLAGRYSYNEQFF. CDR3 DNA: TGTGCCAGCAGCTTGGCAGGGAGGTATTCCTACAATGAGCAGTTCTTC. Together with reference TRBV5-6 and TRBJ2-1, the CDR3 gives the full variable domain: DAGVTQSPTHLIKTRGQQVTLRCSPKSGHDTVSWYQQALGQGPQFIFQYYEEEERQRGNFPDRFSGHQFPNYSSELNVNALLLGDSALYLCASSLAGRYSYNEQFFGPGTRLTVL.

This chain links TRBV7-9 with TRBJ2-2; 9 bases agree with TRBD1. Germline V gene data show CDR1 as SEHNR and CDR2 as FQNEAQ (reference sequence). The CDR3 runs 16 residues. V shed 5 bases and J 5 bases; nucleotides not matched to a gene: 9. The chain's CDR3 is CASSPGRDRVTGELFF. The CDR3 nucleotides read TGTGCCAGCAGCCCGGGTCGGGACAGGGTAACCGGGGAGCTGTTTTTT.

This clone was observed a few times. The chain is built from TRBV19 and TRBJ1-1, with a weak D call TRBD1 (6 bases). This CDR3 contains 14 residues. Looked up from germline, CDR1 is LNHDA and CDR2 is SQIVND (reference sequence). Trimming pared 3 bases from V and 4 bases from J, leaving 12 bases between. The CDR3 DNA follows: TGTGCCAGTAGTATCAAGGGGGGATCCACTGAAGCTTTCTTT. This sequence encodes CASSIKGGSTEAFF.

This chain links TRBV5-8 with TRBJ1-1; D may be TRBD1 (6 bases). V was clipped by 7 bases and J by 1 base, with 14 bases between them. Germline V gives CDR1 SGHTS, CDR2 YDEGEE. This CDR3 is 14 amino acids long. CDR3 residues: CASGDRPSNTEAFF. The DNA for the CDR3 is TGTGCCAGCGGTGACAGGCCATCGAACACTGAAGCTTTCTTT. The whole variable domain, remainder taken from reference TRBV5-8 and TRBJ1-1, is EAGVTQSPTHLIKTRGQQATLRCSPISGHTSVYWYQQALGLGLQFLLWYDEGEERNRGNFPPRFSGRQFPNYSSELNVNALELEDSALYLCASGDRPSNTEAFFGQGTRLTVV.

The chain combines TRBV2 with TRBJ1-2; no firm D call. The CDR3 spans 15 residues. Germline loops: CDR1 SNHLY, CDR2 FYNNEI. V was trimmed by 0 bases and J by 0 bases, leaving 8 bases between them. CDR3 sequence reads: CASSEAEGTNYGYTF. Written as DNA, the CDR3 is TGTGCCAGCAGTGAAGCGGAAGGCACTAACTATGGCTACACCTTC. Full variable domain (missing parts from reference TRBV2 and TRBJ1-2): EPEVTQTPSHQVTQMGQEVILRCVPISNHLYFYWYRQILGQKVEFLVSFYNNEISEKSEIFDDQFSVERPDGSNFTLKIRSTKLEDSAMYFCASSEAEGTNYGYTFGSGTRLTVV.

The chain carries TRBV18 and TRBJ1-2; tentatively, D is TRBD1 (5 bases). CDR3 size: 14 residues. Germline CDR1 and CDR2: KGHSH and LQKENI. The V end was cut by 4 bases, the J end by 6 bases, with 15 bases between. The CDR3 protein is CASSLVEGSNGYTF. The CDR3 DNA sequence: TGTGCCAGCTCACTGGTGGAGGGGTCTAATGGCTACACCTTC. Filled out from reference TRBV18 and TRBJ1-2, the complete variable domain reads NAGVMQNPRHLVRRRGQEARLRCSPMKGHSHVYWYRQLPEEGLKFMVYLQKENIIDESGMPKERFSAEFPKEGPSILRIQQVVRGDSAAYFCASSLVEGSNGYTFGSGTRLTVV.

The chain is built from TRBV28 and TRBJ2-1; TRBD2 agrees at 12 bases. The CDR3 sequence is 15 residues long. The junction had 7 bases not matched to a gene; V was cut back by 3 bases and J by 10 bases. Germline lookup yields CDR1 MDHEN and CDR2 SYDVKM. The CDR3 loop reads CASSFALAGGVEQFF. CDR3 sequence (DNA): TGTGCCAGCAGTTTTGCACTAGCGGGGGGTGTGGAGCAGTTCTTC. The whole variable domain, filled in from reference TRBV28 and TRBJ2-1, reads DVKVTQSSRYLVKRTGEKVFLECVQDMDHENMFWYRQDPGLGLRLIYFSYDVKMKEKGDIPEGYSVSREKKERFSLILESASTNQTSMYLCASSFALAGGVEQFFGPGTRLTVL.

CDR3 loop: CASTDSDYGYTF. DNA of the CDR3: TGCGCCAGCACGGACAGCGATTATGGCTACACCTTC. The J gene is TRBJ1-2, the V gene TRBV5-1, with D perhaps matching TRBD1 (6 bases). This CDR3 has 12 residues. The V gene's germline CDR1 is SGHRS and CDR2 YFSETQ. Trimming left V 6 bases short and J 5 bases short, with 11 bases between.

This CDR3 reads CASGQGGLNTEAFF. In DNA, the CDR3 is TGTGCCAGCGGGCAGGGTGGGCTGAACACTGAAGCTTTCTTT. The chain carries TRBV11-3 and TRBJ1-1; D may be TRBD1 (5 bases). This CDR3 comprises 14 residues. V was clipped by 8 bases and J by 0 bases, with 13 bases between them. Germline-derived CDR1 and CDR2 are SGHNT and YENEEA.